The 16 T cell receptor beta chains below all came from one sample that was sequenced in a study of T cell responses to AZD1222 COVID-19 vaccine. Method: immunoSEQ multiplex PCR; TCRdb's copy keeps in-frame clones and lacks some. The repertoire holds fewer than 120,000 clones, with around 90% as singletons. The source was peripheral blood, collected 28 days after the second AZD1222 dose. The receptor set was obtained from an adult who received the AZD1222 COVID-19 vaccine.

The chain recombines TRBV6-5 with TRBJ2-7; weak D call: TRBD1 (5 bases). Germline CDR1 reads MNHEY; CDR2 reads SVGAGI. Between the trimmed V and J ends, which lost 6 bases and 2 bases, there was a span of 17 bases. This CDR3 has 15 residues. The CDR3 loop reads CASRPRWGRPYEQYF. Written as DNA, the CDR3 is TGTGCCAGCAGACCAAGGTGGGGCCGACCCTACGAGCAGTACTTC.

This CDR3 is CASSTIWTAKETQYF. The CDR3 DNA reads as TGTGCCAGCAGCACGATATGGACGGCAAAAGAGACCCAGTACTTC. The rearrangement joins TRBV7-9 to TRBJ2-5; D is unclear. The CDR3 is 15 residues long. The germline V and J ends were trimmed by 5 bases and 3 bases, with 16 bases remaining between them. From germline, CDR1 is SEHNR and CDR2 FQNEAQ (reference sequence). The complete variable domain, with remaining parts taken from reference TRBV7-9 and TRBJ2-5, reads DTGVSQNPRHKITKRGQNVTFRCDPISEHNRLYWYRQTLGQGPEFLTYFQNEAQLEKSRLLSDRFSAERPKGSFSTLEIQRTEQGDSAMYLCASSTIWTAKETQYFGPGTRLLVL.

This rearrangement joins TRBV9 to TRBJ2-1; TRBD2 matches 13 bases. The germline V gene encodes CDR1 SGDLS and CDR2 YYNGEE. This CDR3 has 17 residues. The trim removed 0 bases at V and 5 bases at J, leaving 5 bases unmatched. DNA for the CDR3: TGTGCCAGCAGCGTAGGCCAACTAGCGGGGGGGCACAATGAGCAGTTCTTC. Protein: CASSVGQLAGGHNEQFF.

This clone has only one observation. V and J are TRBV2 and TRBJ2-3; 9 bases map to TRBD1. Unmatched junction bases numbered 9, after V lost 2 bases and J lost 6 bases. This CDR3 region has 16 residues. Germline lookup yields CDR1 SNHLY and CDR2 FYNNEI. CDR3 in amino acids: CASSESLGTGSDTQYF. CDR3 in DNA: TGTGCCAGCAGTGAAAGTCTGGGGACAGGGAGCGATACGCAGTATTTT.

The chain carries TRBV30 and TRBJ2-3; D may match TRBD1 or TRBD2 (5 bases each). V was shortened by 5 bases and J by 5 bases, with 20 bases between the two germline ends. Germline-derived CDR1 and CDR2 are GTSNPN and SVGIG (reference sequence). The CDR3 is 15 amino acids. The CDR3 coding sequence is TGTGCCTGGGGGAAAGGACTGAGGACACAAGATACGCAGTATTTT. The encoded protein is CAWGKGLRTQDTQYF.

This rearrangement joins TRBV21-1 to TRBJ1-2. TRBV21-1 is described as a pseudogene. The CDR3 spans 14 residues. CDR3 protein: CASSKAGRPYGYTF. DNA of the CDR3: TGTGCCAGCAGCAAAGCGGGGAGACCCTATGGCTACACCTTC.

CDR3 nucleotide sequence: TGTGCCAGCTCACTCGGCGGTGAGGCGTATGGCTACACCTTC. Its protein product is CASSLGGEAYGYTF. The genes are TRBV18 and TRBJ1-2; D not certain. Germline loops: CDR1 KGHSH, CDR2 LQKENI. The V end lost 4 bases, the J end lost 5 bases, and 14 bases lay between the germline ends. This CDR3 region has 14 residues.

The chain uses TRBV4-1 and TRBJ2-5; no clear D gene. Between the trimmed V and J ends, which lost 1 base and 3 bases, there was a span of 12 bases. CDR3 length equals 15 residues. CDR1 and CDR2 (germline): MGHRA, YSYEKL. CDR3 sequence reads: CASSQGHQNEETQYF. As DNA, the CDR3 is TGCGCCAGCAGCCAAGGACACCAAAACGAAGAGACCCAGTACTTC.

CDR3 amino acids: CASTLPGRSYGYTF. Written as DNA, the CDR3 is TGTGCCAGCACCCTTCCGGGACGCAGCTATGGCTACACCTTC. The rearrangement links TRBV7-2 to TRBJ1-2; D might be TRBD1 (5 bases). The CDR3 consists of 14 residues. From germline, CDR1 is SGHTA and CDR2 FQGNSA. Trimming took 7 bases from V and 4 from J, leaving 16 bases between them.

V gene TRBV27 combines with J gene TRBJ1-5; D call uncertain. Trimming shortened V by 2 bases and J by 2 bases, and 10 bases separated the two germline ends. CDR1 and CDR2 from the germline V gene are MNHEY and SMNVEV (reference sequence). The CDR3 covers 15 residues. The CDR3 here is CASSLDFGGNQPQHF. As DNA, the CDR3 is TGTGCCAGCAGTTTAGATTTCGGGGGCAATCAGCCCCAGCATTTT.

The CDR3, as DNA: TGTGCCAGCAGCTTAAGAACGGGGGTGATGGAGACCCAGTACTTC. Its protein is CASSLRTGVMETQYF. V and J are TRBV5-4 and TRBJ2-5, with D perhaps matching TRBD2 (6 bases). In germline, CDR1 is SGHNT, CDR2 YYREEE (reference sequence). This CDR3 has 15 residues. Trimming shortened V by 2 bases and J by 5 bases, and 16 bases separated the two germline ends.

V and J are TRBV5-5 and TRBJ1-4; tentative D call: TRBD1 (5 bases). CDR1 is SGHKS, CDR2 YYEKEE, per germline (reference sequence). This CDR3 comprises 16 residues. The ends were cut back, 5 bases at V and 2 bases at J, with 16 bases in the middle. The DNA of the CDR3 is TGTGCCAGCAGGCTGGTCCCGGGGACGACTAATGAAAAACTGTTTTTT. Its protein product is CASRLVPGTTNEKLFF.

This clone occurred a few times. The V and J genes are TRBV11-2 and TRBJ1-1; D gene ambiguous. CDR1 is SGHAT and CDR2 is FQNNGV in the germline V gene. The length of the CDR3 is 14 residues. Trimming stripped 3 bases from V and 5 bases from J, with 13 bases between. In DNA, the CDR3 is TGTGCCAGCAGCTTTGTCCTGTTCGGGACTGAAGCTTTCTTT. Protein product: CASSFVLFGTEAFF.

V gene TRBV15 combines with J gene TRBJ1-3; D remains unclear. V lost 0 bases and J 0 bases, leaving 6 bases between the germline ends. Looked up from germline, CDR1 is LNHNV and CDR2 is YYDKDF (reference sequence). The CDR3 extends over 15 amino acids. The CDR3 sequence: CATSRDVGSGNTIYF. The CDR3 DNA sequence: TGTGCCACCAGCAGAGATGTGGGCTCTGGAAACACCATATATTTT.

This sequence joins TRBV10-1 and TRBJ1-3; D ambiguous. V lost 5 bases and J 2 bases, leaving 7 bases between the germline ends. The CDR3 is 13 residues long. Germline V gene lookup returns CDR1 WNHNN and CDR2 SYGVQD (reference sequence). The CDR3 region is CASSPTTGNTIYF. For the CDR3, the DNA is TGCGCCAGCAGTCCTACCACTGGAAACACCATATATTTT.

This chain joins TRBV19 and TRBJ2-1; tentatively, D is TRBD2 (6 bases). CDR3 length equals 14 residues. Germline CDR1 LNHDA, CDR2 SQIVND (reference sequence). The V gene lost 3 bases and the J gene lost 10 bases, with 16 bases spanning the gap. Here the CDR3 DNA reads TGTGCCAGTAGTATCTCGGGGGTTGCGGCAGAGCAGTTCTTC. This codes for CASSISGVAAEQFF.